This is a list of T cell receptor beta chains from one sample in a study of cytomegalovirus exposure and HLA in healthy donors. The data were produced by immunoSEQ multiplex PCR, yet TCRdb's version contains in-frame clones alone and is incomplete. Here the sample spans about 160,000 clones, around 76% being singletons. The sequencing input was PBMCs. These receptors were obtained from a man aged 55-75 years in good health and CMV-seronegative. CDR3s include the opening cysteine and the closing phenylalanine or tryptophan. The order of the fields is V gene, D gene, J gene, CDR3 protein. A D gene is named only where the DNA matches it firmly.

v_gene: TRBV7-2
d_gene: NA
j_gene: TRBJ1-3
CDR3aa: CASSLGRVLSGNTIYF

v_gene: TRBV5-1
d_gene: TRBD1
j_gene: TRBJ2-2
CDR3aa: CASSSAAGGETGELFF

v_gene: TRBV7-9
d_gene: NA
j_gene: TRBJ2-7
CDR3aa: CASSIGLLSPYEQYF

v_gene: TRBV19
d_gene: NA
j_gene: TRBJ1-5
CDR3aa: CASSPTQRGGYNQPQHF

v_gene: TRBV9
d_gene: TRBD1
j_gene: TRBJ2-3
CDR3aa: CASSPLSGTGADTQYF

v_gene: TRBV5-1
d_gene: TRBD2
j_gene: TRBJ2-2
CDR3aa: CASSLETSGGAMTGELFF

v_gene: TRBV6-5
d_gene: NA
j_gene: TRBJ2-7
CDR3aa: CASSYRGSEQYF

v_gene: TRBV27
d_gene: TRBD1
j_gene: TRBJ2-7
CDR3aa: CASSPDRGDEQYF

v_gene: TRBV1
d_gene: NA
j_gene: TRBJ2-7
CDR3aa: CTSSQTSGSYEQYF

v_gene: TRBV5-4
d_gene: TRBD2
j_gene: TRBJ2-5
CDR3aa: CASSLGGRASGVQETQYF

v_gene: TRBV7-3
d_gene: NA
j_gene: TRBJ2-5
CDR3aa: CASSFSERETQYF

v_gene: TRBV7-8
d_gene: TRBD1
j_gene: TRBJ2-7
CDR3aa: CASSLVGQTYEQYF

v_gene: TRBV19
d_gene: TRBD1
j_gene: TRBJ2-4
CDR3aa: CASSITEQGAVNIQYF

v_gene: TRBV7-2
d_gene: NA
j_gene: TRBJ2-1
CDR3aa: CASSLPGEQFF

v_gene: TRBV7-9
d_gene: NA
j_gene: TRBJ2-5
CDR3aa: CASSETSTRETQYF

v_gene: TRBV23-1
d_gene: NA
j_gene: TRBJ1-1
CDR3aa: CASSPPNGVDTEAFF

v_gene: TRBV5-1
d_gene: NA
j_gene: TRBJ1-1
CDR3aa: CASSWGVNTEAFF

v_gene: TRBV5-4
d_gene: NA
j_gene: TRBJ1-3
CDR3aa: CASSLGTPSGNTIYF

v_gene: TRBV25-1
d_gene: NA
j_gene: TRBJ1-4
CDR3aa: CASSEIATNEKLFF

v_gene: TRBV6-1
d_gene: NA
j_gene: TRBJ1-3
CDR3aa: CASRTGLGGNTIYF

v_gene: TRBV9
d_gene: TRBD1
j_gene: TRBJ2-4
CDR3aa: CASSSSPGQAIQTLAKNIQYF

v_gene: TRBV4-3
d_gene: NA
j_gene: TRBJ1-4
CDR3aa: CASSQDLKATNEKLFF

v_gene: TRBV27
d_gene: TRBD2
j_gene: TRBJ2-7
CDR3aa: CASSFRKSGRNAYEQYF

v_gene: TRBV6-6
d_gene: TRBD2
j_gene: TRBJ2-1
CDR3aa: CASTLAGGFYNEQFF

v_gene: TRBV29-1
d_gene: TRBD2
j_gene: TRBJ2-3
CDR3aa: CSAAGLAGTDTQYF

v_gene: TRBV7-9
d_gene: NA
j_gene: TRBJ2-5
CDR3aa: CASSPSGNEETQYF

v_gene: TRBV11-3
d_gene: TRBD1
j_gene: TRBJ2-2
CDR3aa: CASSLDSGGRTGELFF

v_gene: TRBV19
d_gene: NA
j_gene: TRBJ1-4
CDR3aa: CASSIGGGATNEKLFF